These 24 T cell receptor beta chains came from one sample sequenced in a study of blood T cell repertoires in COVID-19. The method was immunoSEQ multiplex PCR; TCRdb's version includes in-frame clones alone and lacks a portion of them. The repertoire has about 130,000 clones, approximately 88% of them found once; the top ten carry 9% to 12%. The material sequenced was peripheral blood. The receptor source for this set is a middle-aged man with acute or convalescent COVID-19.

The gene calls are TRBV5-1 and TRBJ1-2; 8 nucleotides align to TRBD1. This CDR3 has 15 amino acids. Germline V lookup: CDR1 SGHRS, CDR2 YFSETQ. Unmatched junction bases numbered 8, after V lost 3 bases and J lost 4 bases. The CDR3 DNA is TGCGCCAGCAGCTGGGACAGGACTGGGGTCTATGGCTACACCTTC. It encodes CASSWDRTGVYGYTF.

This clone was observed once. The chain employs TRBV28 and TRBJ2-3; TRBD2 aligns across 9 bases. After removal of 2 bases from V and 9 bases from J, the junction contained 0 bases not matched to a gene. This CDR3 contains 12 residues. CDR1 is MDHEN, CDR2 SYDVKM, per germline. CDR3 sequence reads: CASSLLAGTQYF. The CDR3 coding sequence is TGTGCCAGCAGTTTACTAGCGGGAACGCAGTATTTT.

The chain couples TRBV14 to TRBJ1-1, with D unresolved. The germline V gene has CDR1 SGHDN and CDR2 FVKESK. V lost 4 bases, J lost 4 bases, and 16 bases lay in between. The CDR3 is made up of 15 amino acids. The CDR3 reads CASSLVRFVGTEAFF. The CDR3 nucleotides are TGTGCCAGCAGCCTGGTCAGGTTCGTCGGCACTGAAGCTTTCTTT.

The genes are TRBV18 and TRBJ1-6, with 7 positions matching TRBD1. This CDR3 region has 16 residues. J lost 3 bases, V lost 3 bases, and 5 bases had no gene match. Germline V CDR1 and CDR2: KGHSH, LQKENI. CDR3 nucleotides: TGTGCCAGCTCACCCCCGGGACAGAACTATAATTCACCCCTCCACTTT. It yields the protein CASSPPGQNYNSPLHF.

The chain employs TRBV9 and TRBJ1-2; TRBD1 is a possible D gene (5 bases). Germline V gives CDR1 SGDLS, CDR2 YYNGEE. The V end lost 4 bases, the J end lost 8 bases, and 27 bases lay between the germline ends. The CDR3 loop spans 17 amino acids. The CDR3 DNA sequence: TGTGCCAGCAGCTATCCTGGGGGTGAGCGGGGAACTGAAGGCTACACCTTC. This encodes CASSYPGGERGTEGYTF.

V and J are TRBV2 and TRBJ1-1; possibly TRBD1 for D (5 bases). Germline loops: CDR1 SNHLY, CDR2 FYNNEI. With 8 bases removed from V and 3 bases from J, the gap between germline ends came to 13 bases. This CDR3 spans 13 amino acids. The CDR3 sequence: CASPRERDTEAFF. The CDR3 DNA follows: TGTGCCAGCCCCAGGGAAAGGGACACTGAAGCTTTCTTT.

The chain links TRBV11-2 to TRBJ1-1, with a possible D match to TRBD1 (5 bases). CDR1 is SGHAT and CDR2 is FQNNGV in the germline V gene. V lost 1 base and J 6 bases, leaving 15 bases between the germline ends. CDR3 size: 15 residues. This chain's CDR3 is CASSLGNVGAPEAFF. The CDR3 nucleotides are TGTGCCAGCAGCTTAGGCAACGTTGGGGCCCCTGAAGCTTTCTTT.

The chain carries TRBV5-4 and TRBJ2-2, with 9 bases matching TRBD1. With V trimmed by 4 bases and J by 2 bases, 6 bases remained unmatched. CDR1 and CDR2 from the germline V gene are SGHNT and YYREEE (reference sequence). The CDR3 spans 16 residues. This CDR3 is CASSHPGQGNTGELFF. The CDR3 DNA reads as TGTGCCAGCAGCCATCCGGGACAGGGAAACACCGGGGAGCTGTTTTTT.

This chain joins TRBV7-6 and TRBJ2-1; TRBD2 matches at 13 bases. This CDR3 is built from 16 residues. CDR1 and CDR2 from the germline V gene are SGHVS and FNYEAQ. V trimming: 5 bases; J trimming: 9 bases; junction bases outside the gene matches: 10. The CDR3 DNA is TGTGCCAGCAGCCGTTCGGGACTAGCGGGGAGGGGTGAGCAGTTCTTC. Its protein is CASSRSGLAGRGEQFF.

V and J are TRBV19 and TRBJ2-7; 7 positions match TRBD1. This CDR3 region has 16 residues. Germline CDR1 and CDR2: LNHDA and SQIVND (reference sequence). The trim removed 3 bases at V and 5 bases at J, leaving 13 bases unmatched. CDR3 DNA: TGTGCCAGTAGTATTTCTCTACCAGGGGGATTTAACGAGCAGTACTTC. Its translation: CASSISLPGGFNEQYF.

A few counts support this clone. CDR3 nucleotide sequence: TGCGCCAGCAGCCAAGTACAGACTAGCAGGAACACCGGGGAGCTGTTTTTT. Translated: CASSQVQTSRNTGELFF. The V and J genes are TRBV4-1 and TRBJ2-2, with 7 bases lining up with TRBD2. V lost 1 base, J lost 1 base, and 6 bases stayed unmatched. This CDR3 contains 17 residues. Germline V gene data show CDR1 as MGHRA and CDR2 as YSYEKL.

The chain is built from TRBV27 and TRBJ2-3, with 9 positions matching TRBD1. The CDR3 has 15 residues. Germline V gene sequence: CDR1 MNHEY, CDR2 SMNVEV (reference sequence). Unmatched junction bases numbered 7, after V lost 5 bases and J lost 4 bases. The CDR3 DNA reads TGTGCCAGCAGTATCCGGGACAGGGCGCCAGATACGCAGTATTTT. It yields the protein CASSIRDRAPDTQYF.

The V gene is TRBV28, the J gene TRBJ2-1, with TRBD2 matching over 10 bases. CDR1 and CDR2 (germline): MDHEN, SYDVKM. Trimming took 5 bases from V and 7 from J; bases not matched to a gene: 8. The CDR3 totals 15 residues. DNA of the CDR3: TGTGCCAGCAGTCTCCGTAGCGGGAGGTTAAATGAGCAGTTCTTC. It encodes CASSLRSGRLNEQFF.

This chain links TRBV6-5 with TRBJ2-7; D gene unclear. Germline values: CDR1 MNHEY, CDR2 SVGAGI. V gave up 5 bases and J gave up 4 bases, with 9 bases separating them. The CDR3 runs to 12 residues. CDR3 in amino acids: CASSRSYYEQYF. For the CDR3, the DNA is TGTGCCAGCAGTCGTAGTTATTACGAGCAGTACTTC.

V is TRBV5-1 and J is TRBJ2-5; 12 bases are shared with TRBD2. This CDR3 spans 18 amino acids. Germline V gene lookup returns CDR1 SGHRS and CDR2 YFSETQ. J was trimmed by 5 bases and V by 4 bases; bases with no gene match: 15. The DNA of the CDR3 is TGCGCCAGCAGCCCGGCCCTCCTAGCGGGAGGGCGGGGGGAGACCCAGTACTTC. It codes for CASSPALLAGGRGETQYF.

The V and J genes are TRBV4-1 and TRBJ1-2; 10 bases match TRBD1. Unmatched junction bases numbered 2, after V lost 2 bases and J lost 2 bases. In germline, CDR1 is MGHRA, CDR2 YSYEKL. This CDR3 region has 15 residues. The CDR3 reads CASSQSGQGNYGYTF. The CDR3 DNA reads TGCGCCAGCAGCCAATCGGGACAGGGGAACTATGGCTACACCTTC.

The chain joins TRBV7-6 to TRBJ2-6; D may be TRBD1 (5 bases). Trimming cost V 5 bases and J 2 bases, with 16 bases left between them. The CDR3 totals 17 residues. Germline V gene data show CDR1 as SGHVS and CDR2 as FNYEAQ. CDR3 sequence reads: CASSHPSTGTGANVLTF. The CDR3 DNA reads TGTGCCAGCAGCCACCCCTCTACAGGAACTGGGGCCAACGTCCTGACTTTC.

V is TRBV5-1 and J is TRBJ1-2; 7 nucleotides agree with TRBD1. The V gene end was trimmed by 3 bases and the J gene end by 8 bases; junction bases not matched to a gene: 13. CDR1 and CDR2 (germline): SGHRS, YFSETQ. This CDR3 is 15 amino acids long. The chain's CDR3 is CASSSQLGTAPGYTF. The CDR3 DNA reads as TGCGCCAGCAGCTCCCAACTCGGGACAGCTCCCGGCTACACCTTC.

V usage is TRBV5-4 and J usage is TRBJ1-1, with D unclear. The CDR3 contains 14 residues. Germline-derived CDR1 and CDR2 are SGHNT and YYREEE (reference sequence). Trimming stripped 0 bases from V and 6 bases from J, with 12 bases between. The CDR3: CASSLAVERAEAFF. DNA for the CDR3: TGTGCCAGCAGCTTGGCCGTCGAGAGAGCTGAAGCTTTCTTT.

The CDR3 is CASSPPGDRVNEQFF. The DNA of the CDR3 is TGCGCCAGCAGCCCCCCCGGGGACAGGGTAAATGAGCAGTTCTTC. The chain links TRBV4-1 to TRBJ2-1, with 9 bases matching TRBD1. The CDR3 loop spans 15 amino acids. Germline assignment: CDR1 MGHRA and CDR2 YSYEKL. The ends lost 4 bases at V and 7 bases at J; junction bases unmatched: 8.

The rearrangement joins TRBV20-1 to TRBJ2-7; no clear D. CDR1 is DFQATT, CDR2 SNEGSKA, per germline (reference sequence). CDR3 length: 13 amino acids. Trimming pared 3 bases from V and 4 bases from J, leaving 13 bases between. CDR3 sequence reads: CSASGETLYEQYF. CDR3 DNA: TGCAGTGCTAGTGGCGAAACCCTATACGAGCAGTACTTC.

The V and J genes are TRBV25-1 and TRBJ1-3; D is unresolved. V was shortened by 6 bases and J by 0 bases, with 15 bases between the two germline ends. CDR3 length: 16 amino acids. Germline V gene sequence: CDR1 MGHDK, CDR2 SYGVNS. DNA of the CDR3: TGTGCCAGCAGGCCCTCGACACCGATCTCTGGAAACACCATATATTTT. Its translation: CASRPSTPISGNTIYF.

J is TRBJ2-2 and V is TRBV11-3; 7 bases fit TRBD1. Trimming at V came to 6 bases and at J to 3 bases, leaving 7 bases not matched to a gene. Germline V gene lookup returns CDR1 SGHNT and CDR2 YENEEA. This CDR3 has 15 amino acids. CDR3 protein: CASSPGQVDTGELFF. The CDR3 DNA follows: TGTGCCAGCAGTCCCGGACAGGTGGACACCGGGGAGCTGTTTTTT.

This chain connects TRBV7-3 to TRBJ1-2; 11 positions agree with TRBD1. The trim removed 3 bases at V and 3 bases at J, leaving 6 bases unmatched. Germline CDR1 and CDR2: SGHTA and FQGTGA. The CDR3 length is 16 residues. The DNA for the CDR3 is TGTGCCAGCAGCTTTCAAGGGACAGGGGGTTACTATGGCTACACCTTC. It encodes CASSFQGTGGYYGYTF.